The 15 T cell receptor beta chains in this list originate from one sample, sequenced in a study of spatial heterogeneity in lung cancer. The time point: blood at routine non-recurrence follow-up after resection. The study sequenced unsorted whole RNA from tumor, nontumor lung or frozen PBMC. One entry per CDR3 protein, called by TCRdb with MiXCR from the 5' RACE reads. Seen here are around 27,000 distinct CDR3 sequences, 6% observed once, and the top ten hold 20% to 25%. This material consisted of PBMCs, taken at follow-up. The receptors shown here come from a male donor with early-stage non-small cell lung cancer.

In its sample, this clonotype was seen many times. The rearrangement uses TRBV7-3 and TRBJ1-3; D is undetermined. CDR1 and CDR2 from the germline V gene are SGHTA and FQGTGA. Trimming cost V 0 bases and J 0 bases, with 3 bases left between them. The CDR3 extends over 14 amino acids. The CDR3 sequence: CASSLTVSGNTIYF. Here the CDR3 DNA reads TGTGCCAGCAGCTTAACGGTCTCTGGAAACACCATATATTTT.

In this sample, this clonotype turned up many times. The V call is TRBV11-2, the J call TRBJ2-2, with D maybe TRBD1 (6 bases). Germline V gene data show CDR1 as SGHAT and CDR2 as FQNNGV. The V gene lost 1 base and the J gene lost 7 bases, with 10 bases spanning the gap. The CDR3 is 14 amino acids. The CDR3 coding sequence is TGTGCCAGCAGCTTAGTCAGGGGATTCGGGGAGCTGTTTTTT. It yields the protein CASSLVRGFGELFF.

This clonotype was seen more than once but under ten times. The V call is TRBV11-2, the J call TRBJ2-1; D possibly uses TRBD1 or TRBD2 (5 bases each). The CDR3 has 16 amino acids. Trimming removed 1 base at V and 6 bases at J, with 16 bases between. The germline V gene has CDR1 SGHAT and CDR2 FQNNGV. DNA for the CDR3: TGTGCCAGCAGCTTAGTGGCGGGTACAGGTCTCAATGAGCAGTTCTTC. It encodes CASSLVAGTGLNEQFF.

This clonotype came up many times. The gene calls are TRBV6-1 and TRBJ2-3; 7 positions agree with TRBD2. Germline loops: CDR1 MNHNS, CDR2 SASEGT. The V and J ends lost 5 bases and 4 bases, in that order; junction bases with no gene match: 9. This CDR3 spans 15 amino acids. In DNA, the CDR3 is TGTGCCAGCAGTATCCAGGGAGGGGTTGCAGATACGCAGTATTTT. Protein sequence: CASSIQGGVADTQYF.

The sample holds a few counts of this clonotype. The rearrangement links TRBV27 to TRBJ2-6; TRBD1 or TRBD2 may be the D gene (6 bases each). This CDR3 has 15 amino acids. V lost 6 bases, J lost 3 bases, and 12 bases lay in between. The V gene's germline CDR1 is MNHEY and CDR2 SMNVEV (reference sequence). CDR3 in DNA: TGTGCCAGCAGCACCAGGGGAGGTGGGGCCAACGTCCTGACTTTC. Its translation: CASSTRGGGANVLTF. Full variable domain (rest looked up from reference TRBV27 and TRBJ2-6): EAQVTQNPRYLITVTGKKLTVTCSQNMNHEYMSWYRQDPGLGLRQIYYSMNVEVTDKGDVPEGYKVSRKEKRNFPLILESPSPNQTSLYFCASSTRGGGANVLTFGAGSRLTVL.

This clonotype has just a few counts. The rearrangement joins TRBV7-6 to TRBJ2-5; no clear D. V lost 5 bases to trimming and J lost 4 bases, with 8 bases between them. There are 12 residues in the CDR3. CDR1 is SGHVS and CDR2 is FNYEAQ in the germline V gene. The CDR3 here is CASSTSAETQYF. CDR3 coding DNA: TGTGCCAGCAGCACGTCCGCAGAGACCCAGTACTTC.

This clonotype was counted many times. The genes are TRBV7-2 and TRBJ1-3; a possible D gene is TRBD1 (6 bases). The V and J ends lost 1 base and 0 bases respectively, with 13 bases between them. The length of the CDR3 is 17 residues. Per the germline V gene, CDR1 is SGHTA and CDR2 is FQGNSA. DNA of the CDR3: TGTGCCAGCAGCTTAGTGGCAGGGGCCTCCTCTGGAAACACCATATATTTT. Encoded protein: CASSLVAGASSGNTIYF.

Many counts were recorded for this clonotype. The chain recombines TRBV12-3 or TRBV12-4 with TRBJ2-5; D unresolved. The CDR3 contains 14 residues. V was clipped by 3 bases and J by 5 bases, with 13 bases between them. The CDR3 DNA reads TGTGCCAGCAGTTTTAAGGTGGTAGGGGAGACCCAGTACTTC. Translated, it gives CASSFKVVGETQYF.

The chain combines TRBV14 with TRBJ2-1; D tentatively reads TRBD1 or TRBD2 (6 bases each). V lost 0 bases, J lost 7 bases, and 10 bases lay in between. The CDR3 runs 14 residues. Looked up from germline, CDR1 is SGHDN and CDR2 is FVKESK. The CDR3 bases are TGTGCCAGCAGCCAAGATTGGGGGGCGAATGAGCAGTTCTTC. Translation gives CASSQDWGANEQFF.

At least ten counts were recorded for this clonotype. V and J are TRBV12-3 or TRBV12-4 and TRBJ2-7; D may match TRBD1 or TRBD2 (5 bases each). Trimming removed 5 bases at V and 3 bases at J, with 11 bases between. CDR3 length equals 13 residues. DNA of the CDR3: TGTGCCAGCAGTCGGGACCGGTACTACGAGCAGTACTTC. It translates to CASSRDRYYEQYF.

This clonotype occurred many times. This chain connects TRBV5-1 to TRBJ2-7; 11 positions match TRBD1. The CDR3 has 15 residues. The V segment lost 4 bases and the J segment 2 bases; nucleotides outside the gene matches: 5. The germline CDR1 and CDR2 sequences are SGHRS and YFSETQ. In DNA, the CDR3 is TGCGCCAGCAGCCTAGGACAGGGGGCTGCCTACGAGCAGTACGTC. Amino acid sequence: CASSLGQGAAYEQYV.

The chain uses TRBV5-6 and TRBJ1-3; 7 positions match TRBD1. Trimming at V came to 2 bases and at J to 3 bases, leaving 5 bases not matched to a gene. This CDR3 region has 15 residues. Germline V gene lookup returns CDR1 SGHDT and CDR2 YYEEEE. Written as DNA, the CDR3 is TGTGCCAGCAGCTTCTTAGGGGGCTTTGGAAACACCATATATTTT. Translated: CASSFLGGFGNTIYF.

This clonotype has ten or more counts. The chain has TRBV21-1 and TRBJ2-7; the table gives TRBD1 as D, unverified against the DNA. TRBV21-1 is termed a pseudogene. This CDR3 comprises 15 residues. The CDR3 region is CASGLTRDSSYEQYF. DNA for the CDR3: TGTGCCAGCGGCTTAACACGGGACAGCTCCTACGAGCAGTACTTC.

This clonotype was counted many times. The CDR3 DNA follows: TGTGCCAGCAGCCCAGGACAGGGAGGGCTGAATTCACCCCTCCACTTT. Translated: CASSPGQGGLNSPLHF. This rearrangement joins TRBV7-9 to TRBJ1-6, with TRBD1 identical over 8 bases. There are 16 residues in the CDR3. Germline V gives CDR1 SEHNR, CDR2 FQNEAQ (reference sequence). The V gene end was trimmed by 5 bases and the J gene end by 7 bases; junction bases not matched to a gene: 10.

The chain couples TRBV7-9 to TRBJ1-2; 10 nucleotides line up with TRBD1. The CDR3 runs 15 residues. With V trimmed by 3 bases and J by 0 bases, 1 base remained unmatched. The germline V gene has CDR1 SEHNR and CDR2 FQNEAQ (reference sequence). CDR3 sequence (DNA): TGTGCCAGCAGCTTTGGGACAGGGGCTAACTATGGCTACACCTTC. Protein product: CASSFGTGANYGYTF.